This T cell receptor beta chain is drawn from a study of shared T cell receptors in the human thymus. Sequenced by immunoSEQ multiplex PCR; TCRdb stores in-frame clones only, minus some. The sample lists about 660,000 clones; 85% to 90% were seen once. CDR1 is SGHDT and CDR2 is YYEEEE in the germline V gene. V was clipped by 5 bases and J by 8 bases; unmatched bases: 7. The CDR3 length is 14 residues. These data are also associated with another study on human thymus T cells. From that second work: Infants served as donors; they were healthy and Finnish and were having corrective surgery for congenital heart defects. Corrective heart surgery yielded resections, and these provided the thymus tissue. The authors found apparently biased V and J gene usage in thymic and blood repertoires.

The TCR originated in a boy under two years old with a congenital heart defect. The chain uses TRBV5-6 and TRBJ2-1, with 10 nucleotides matching TRBD2. The sequenced material came from thymocytes. In DNA form, the CDR3 reads TGTGCCAGCAGGGAGCGGGAGGGCCTCGATGAGCAGTTCTTC. It is translated as CASREREGLDEQFF.